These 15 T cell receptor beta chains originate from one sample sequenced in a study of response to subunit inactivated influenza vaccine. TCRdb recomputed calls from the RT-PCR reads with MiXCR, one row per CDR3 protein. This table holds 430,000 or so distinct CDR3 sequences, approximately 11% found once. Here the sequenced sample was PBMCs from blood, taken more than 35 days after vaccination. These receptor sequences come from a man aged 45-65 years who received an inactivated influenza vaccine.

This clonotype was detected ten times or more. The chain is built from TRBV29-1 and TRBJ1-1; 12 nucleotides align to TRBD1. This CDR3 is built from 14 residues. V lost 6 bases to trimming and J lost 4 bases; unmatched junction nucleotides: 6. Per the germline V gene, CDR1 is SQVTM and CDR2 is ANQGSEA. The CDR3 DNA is TGCAGCGTGGGGACAGGGGGCCTTGTCACTGAAGCTTTCTTT. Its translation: CSVGTGGLVTEAFF.

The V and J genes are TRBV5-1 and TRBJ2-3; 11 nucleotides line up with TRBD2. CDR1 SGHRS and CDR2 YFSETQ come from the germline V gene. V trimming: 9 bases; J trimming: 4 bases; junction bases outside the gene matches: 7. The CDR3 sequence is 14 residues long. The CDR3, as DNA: TGCGCCACCAAATTAGCGGGAGGGCCAGATACGCAGTATTTT. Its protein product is CATKLAGGPDTQYF.

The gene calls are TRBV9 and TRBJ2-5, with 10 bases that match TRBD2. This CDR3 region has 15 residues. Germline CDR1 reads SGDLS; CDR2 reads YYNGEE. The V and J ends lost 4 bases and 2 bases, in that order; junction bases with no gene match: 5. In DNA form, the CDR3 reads TGTGCCAGCAGCTTTAGCGGGAGGCCTCAAGAGACCCAGTACTTC. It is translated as CASSFSGRPQETQYF.

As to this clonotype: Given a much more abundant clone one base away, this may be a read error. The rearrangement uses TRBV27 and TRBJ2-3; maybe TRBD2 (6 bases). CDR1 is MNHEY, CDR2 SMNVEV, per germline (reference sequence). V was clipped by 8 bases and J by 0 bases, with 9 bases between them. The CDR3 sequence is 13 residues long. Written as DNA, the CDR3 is TGTGCCAGCGGCGGGATTAGCACAGATACGCAGTATTTT. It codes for CASGGISTDTQYF.

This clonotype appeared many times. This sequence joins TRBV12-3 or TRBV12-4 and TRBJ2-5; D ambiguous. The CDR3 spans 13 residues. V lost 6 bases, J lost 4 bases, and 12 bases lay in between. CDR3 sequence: CASRYTAGETQYF. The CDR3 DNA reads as TGTGCCAGCAGATACACTGCTGGAGAGACCCAGTACTTC.

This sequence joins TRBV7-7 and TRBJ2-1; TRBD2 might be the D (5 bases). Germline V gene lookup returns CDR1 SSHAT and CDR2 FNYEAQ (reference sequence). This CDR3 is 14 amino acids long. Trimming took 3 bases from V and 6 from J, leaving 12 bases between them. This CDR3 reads CASSFRQEANEQFF. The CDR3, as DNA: TGTGCCAGCAGCTTTAGGCAGGAGGCCAATGAGCAGTTCTTC.

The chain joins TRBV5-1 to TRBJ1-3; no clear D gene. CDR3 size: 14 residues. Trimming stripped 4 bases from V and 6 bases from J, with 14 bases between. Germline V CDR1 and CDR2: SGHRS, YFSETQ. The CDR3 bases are TGCGCCAGCAGCCCGGGAGAAACATCAAACACCATATATTTT. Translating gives CASSPGETSNTIYF.

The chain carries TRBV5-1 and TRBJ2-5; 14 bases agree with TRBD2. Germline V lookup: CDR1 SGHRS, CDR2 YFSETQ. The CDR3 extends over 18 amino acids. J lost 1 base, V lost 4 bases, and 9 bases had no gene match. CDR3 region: CASSPGLAGGSGQETQYF. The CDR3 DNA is TGCGCCAGCAGCCCAGGACTAGCGGGAGGTAGTGGCCAAGAGACCCAGTACTTC. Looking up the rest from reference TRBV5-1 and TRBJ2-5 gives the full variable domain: KAGVTQTPRYLIKTRGQQVTLSCSPISGHRSVSWYQQTPGQGLQFLFEYFSETQRNKGNFPGRFSGRQFSNSRSEMNVSTLELGDSALYLCASSPGLAGGSGQETQYFGPGTRLLVL.

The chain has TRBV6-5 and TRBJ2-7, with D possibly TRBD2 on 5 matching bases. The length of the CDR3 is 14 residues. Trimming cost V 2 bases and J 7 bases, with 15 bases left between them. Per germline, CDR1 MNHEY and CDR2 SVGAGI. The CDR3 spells CASSYTINGEEQYF. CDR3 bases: TGTGCCAGCAGTTACACAATAAATGGGGAGGAGCAGTACTTC.

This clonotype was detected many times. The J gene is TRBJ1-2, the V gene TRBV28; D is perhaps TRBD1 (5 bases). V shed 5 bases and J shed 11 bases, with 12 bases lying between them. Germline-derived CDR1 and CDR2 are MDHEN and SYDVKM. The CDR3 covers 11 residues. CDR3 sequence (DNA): TGTGCCAGCAGTCCGGGGACCGATTACACCTTC. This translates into CASSPGTDYTF.

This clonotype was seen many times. CDR3 in amino acids: CASSYLDQPQHF. Written as DNA, the CDR3 is TGTGCCAGCAGTTACTTAGATCAGCCCCAGCATTTT. The chain recombines TRBV6-6 with TRBJ1-5; D is unresolved. V was clipped by 1 base and J by 5 bases, with 3 bases between them. Germline CDR1 and CDR2: MNHNY and SVGAGI (reference sequence). This CDR3 contains 12 residues.

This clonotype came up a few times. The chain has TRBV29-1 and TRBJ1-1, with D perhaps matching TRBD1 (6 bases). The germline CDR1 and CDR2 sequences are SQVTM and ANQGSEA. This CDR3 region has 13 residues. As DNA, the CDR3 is TGCAGAGGGGAGGGGGGCCAGAACACTGAAGCTTTCTTT. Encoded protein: CRGEGGQNTEAFF.

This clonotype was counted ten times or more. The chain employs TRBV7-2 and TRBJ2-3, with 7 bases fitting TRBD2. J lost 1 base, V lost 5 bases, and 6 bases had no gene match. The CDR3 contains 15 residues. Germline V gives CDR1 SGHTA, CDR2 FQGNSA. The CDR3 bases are TGTGCCAGCAGCCTCAAGCGGGGCGGCACAGATACGCAGTATTTT. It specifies CASSLKRGGTDTQYF.

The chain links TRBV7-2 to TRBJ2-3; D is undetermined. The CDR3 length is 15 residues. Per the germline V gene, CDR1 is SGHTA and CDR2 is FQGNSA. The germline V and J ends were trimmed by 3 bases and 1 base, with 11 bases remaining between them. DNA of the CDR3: TGTGCCAGCAGCTTTGTCGCCGCGGGCACAGATACGCAGTATTTT. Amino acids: CASSFVAAGTDTQYF.

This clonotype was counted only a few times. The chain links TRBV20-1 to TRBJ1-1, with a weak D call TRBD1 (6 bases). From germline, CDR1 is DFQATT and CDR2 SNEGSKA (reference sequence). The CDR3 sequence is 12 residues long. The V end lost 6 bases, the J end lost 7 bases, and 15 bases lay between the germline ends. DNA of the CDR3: TGCAGTGCAGCGCGAACAGGGAGTGAAGCTTTCTTT. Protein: CSAARTGSEAFF.